The 5 T cell receptor beta chains given below trace back to one sample, sequenced in a study of shared clonotypes between healthy human individuals. This table comes from immunoSEQ multiplex PCR, and its TCRdb copy is limited to in-frame clones, with some not included. The table records approximately 1.5 million clones, roughly 98.5% of them present only once. The sample comprised naive CD4+ T cells sorted from blood. Subset here: CD45RA+ positively selected. All receptors come from a man aged 30 to 39 in good health.

V usage is TRBV6-5 and J usage is TRBJ1-5; no definite D call. Trimming removed 11 bases at V and 0 bases at J, with 11 bases between. The germline gives CDR1 MNHEY, CDR2 SVGAGI. The CDR3 has 13 amino acids. DNA for the CDR3: TGTGCCGTCTCCTCTTCTAGCAATCAGCCCCAGCATTTT. Translating gives CAVSSSSNQPQHF.

Details on this clone: This same CDR3 is encoded by further DNA sequences in the sample. CDR3 nucleotide sequence: TGTGCCAGCAGCTTAGGACCAAACAATGAGCAGTTCTTC. It codes for CASSLGPNNEQFF. The gene calls are TRBV11-2 and TRBJ2-1; D not resolved. This CDR3 is built from 13 residues. Germline V CDR1 and CDR2: SGHAT, FQNNGV. Trimming removed 1 base from V and 5 bases from J, with 6 bases in between.

About this clone: Additional DNA sequences in this sample encode the identical CDR3. V and J are TRBV10-3 and TRBJ2-3, with TRBD1 as a possible D gene (5 bases). The CDR3 totals 14 residues. Trimming removed 2 bases from V and 3 bases from J, with 9 bases in between. Germline CDR1 reads ENHRY; CDR2 reads SYGVKD. CDR3 in amino acids: CAISEGQGTDTQYF. The CDR3 DNA reads as TGTGCCATCAGTGAGGGTCAGGGAACAGATACGCAGTATTTT.

The CDR3 DNA is TGTGCCAGCAGCTTAAGGTCCGTGGGGGGAGACCACGAGCAGTACTTC. This sequence encodes CASSLRSVGGDHEQYF. The gene calls are TRBV7-9 and TRBJ2-7; tentatively, D is TRBD2 (6 bases). V shed 2 bases and J shed 5 bases, with 19 bases lying between them. The CDR3 has 16 residues. From germline, CDR1 is SEHNR and CDR2 FQNEAQ (reference sequence).

Comment on this clone: No DNA is shown, since the ends of the CDR3 on it are uncertain; the CDR3 is the one TCRdb lists. The V call is TRBV15, the J call TRBJ1-4. Counting both end residues, the CDR3 totals 15 amino acids. Germline values: CDR1 LNHNV, CDR2 YYDKDF (reference sequence). CDR3 amino acids: CATSRPLGTGEKLFF.